These 20 T cell receptor beta chains were all obtained from the same sample, sequenced in a study of shared clonotypes between healthy human individuals (dated by TCRdb to about 2020). The library was obtained by the immunoSEQ multiplex PCR assay. Drawn from immuneACCESS, this table holds only the in-frame rearrangements with V and J called that TCRdb kept. Clones are partly lost; checked studies trace under half to an unresolved V gene and leave the rest unexplained. The table for this sample lists over 800,000 clones; approximately 92% of them were counted only once. Jointly, the top ten make up around 24% of the sample. For the CD8 naive samples, CD45RO-negative cells were positively selected for CCR7, yielding a CD45RA+CCR7+ population from which TemRA cells were excluded. Sample: naive CD8+ T cells sorted from blood. The cell subset or site tag for this specimen amounts to: CD45RA+CCR7+. Receptor source: a man aged 30 to 39 in good health.

Here the CDR3 DNA reads TGTGCCAGCAGCTCTGTGGGACAGGGTCTTCATGAGCAGTTCTTC. This translates into CASSSVGQGLHEQFF. The rearrangement joins TRBV7-9 to TRBJ2-1; 9 bases match TRBD1. Germline loops: CDR1 SEHNR, CDR2 FQNEAQ (reference sequence). The CDR3 consists of 15 residues. J gave up 8 bases and V 4 bases, and 9 bases lay outside the gene matches.

The rearrangement joins TRBV2 to TRBJ2-2; no reliable D call. V lost 2 bases and J lost 1, with 11 bases in between. Germline V lookup: CDR1 SNHLY, CDR2 FYNNEI. This CDR3 has 16 residues. CDR3 in DNA: TGTGCCAGCAGTGAACTTGGTACAGAGAACACCGGGGAGCTGTTTTTT. Its translation is CASSELGTENTGELFF.

Regarding this clone: An end of the junction does not agree with germline; a read error may underlie this. The chain employs TRBV6-6 and TRBJ2-1, with D perhaps being TRBD1 or TRBD2 (5 bases each). The germline CDR1 and CDR2 sequences are MNHNY and SVGAGI (reference sequence). This CDR3 contains 12 residues. The CDR3 bases are TGTGCCAGCACCGATTACGGTGGGGGTTTGGTCTTC. Its protein is CASTDYGGGLVF.

The chain carries TRBV7-9 and TRBJ2-5; D might be TRBD1 (6 bases). CDR3 length equals 16 residues. Germline V gene data show CDR1 as SEHNR and CDR2 as FQNEAQ (reference sequence). The V end lost 1 base, the J end lost 0 bases, and 12 bases lay between the germline ends. The CDR3 region is CASSLVGGQYQETQYF. As DNA, the CDR3 is TGTGCCAGCAGCTTAGTCGGCGGACAGTACCAAGAGACCCAGTACTTC.

The rearrangement uses TRBV29-1 and TRBJ2-5, with TRBD1 matching 10 bases. The CDR3 extends over 16 amino acids. Germline CDR1 is SQVTM and CDR2 is ANQGSEA. J gave up 6 bases and V 4 bases, and 14 bases lay outside the gene matches. CDR3 in amino acids: CSVGFVGTGERQTQYF. The CDR3 bases are TGCAGCGTTGGGTTTGTTGGGACAGGGGAAAGGCAGACCCAGTACTTC. Variable domain in full (rest from reference TRBV29-1 and TRBJ2-5): SAVISQKPSRDICQRGTSLTIQCQVDSQVTMMFWYRQQPGQSLTLIATANQGSEATYESGFVIDKFPISRPNLTFSTLTVSNMSPEDSSIYLCSVGFVGTGERQTQYFGPGTRLLVL.

Written as DNA, the CDR3 is TGTGCCAGCAGCCCCACGGGCGGGAGGGACACCGGGGAGCTGTTTTTT. Its translation is CASSPTGGRDTGELFF. The chain joins TRBV7-9 to TRBJ2-2, with 9 bases that match TRBD2. The CDR3 covers 16 residues. J was trimmed by 3 bases and V by 5 bases; bases with no gene match: 7. Germline V gene sequence: CDR1 SEHNR, CDR2 FQNEAQ (reference sequence).

The sample holds one count of this clone. J is TRBJ2-3 and V is TRBV4-3; TRBD2 matches 10 bases. The germline gives CDR1 LGHNA, CDR2 YSLEER. The CDR3 runs 17 residues. Unmatched junction bases numbered 10, after V lost 0 bases and J lost 7 bases. CDR3 sequence (DNA): TGCGCCAGCAGCCAAGACTCCGCTAGCGGGAGTGGCAATACGCAGTATTTT. It encodes CASSQDSASGSGNTQYF.

This chain joins TRBV13 and TRBJ2-2; no clear D gene. Trimming stripped 6 bases from V and 7 bases from J, with 6 bases between. The CDR3 is made up of 11 amino acids. Germline CDR1 is PRHDT and CDR2 is FYEKMQ (reference sequence). CDR3: CASRVYGELFF. In nucleotides, the CDR3 is TGTGCCAGCAGGGTGTACGGGGAGCTGTTTTTT.

The rearrangement joins TRBV6-1 to TRBJ2-3, with 10 bases that match TRBD2. From germline, CDR1 is MNHNS and CDR2 SASEGT. V dropped 2 bases and J dropped 3; count of bases not matched to a gene: 8. The CDR3 is made up of 17 amino acids. The CDR3: CASSETVAGGWTDTQYF. CDR3 coding DNA: TGTGCCAGCAGTGAAACGGTAGCGGGGGGATGGACAGATACGCAGTATTTT.

This CDR3 is CASGGGRSSEQYF. The DNA of the CDR3 is TGTGCCAGCGGGGGTGGGCGAAGCTCCGAGCAGTACTTC. This chain joins TRBV7-2 and TRBJ2-7, with D perhaps matching TRBD1 or TRBD2 (5 bases each). The CDR3 is 13 residues long. The germline V gene has CDR1 SGHTA and CDR2 FQGNSA. With 8 bases removed from V and 6 bases from J, the gap between germline ends came to 17 bases.

The count of this clone is one. V and J are TRBV30 and TRBJ2-1; 7 positions match TRBD2. Trimming at V came to 3 bases and at J to 7 bases, leaving 15 bases not matched to a gene. Germline loops: CDR1 GTSNPN, CDR2 SVGIG (reference sequence). CDR3 length equals 16 residues. Here the CDR3 DNA reads TGTGCCTGGAGCCACCTTGACGGGGAGGGCCGGAATGAGCAGTTCTTC. Its translation is CAWSHLDGEGRNEQFF.

This rearrangement joins TRBV2 to TRBJ1-1; D is perhaps TRBD1 (5 bases). In germline, CDR1 is SNHLY, CDR2 FYNNEI. The CDR3 is 16 residues long. Trimming shortened V by 5 bases and J by 0 bases, and 16 bases separated the two germline ends. CDR3 sequence reads: CASSSDRITMNTEAFF. The CDR3 DNA sequence: TGTGCCAGCAGTTCAGACAGAATTACCATGAACACTGAAGCTTTCTTT.

The rearrangement uses TRBV15 and TRBJ1-1, with a possible D match to TRBD1 (5 bases). The V gene lost 0 bases and the J gene lost 9 bases, with 17 bases spanning the gap. The germline V gene encodes CDR1 LNHNV and CDR2 YYDKDF (reference sequence). CDR3 length equals 15 residues. CDR3 protein: CATSRDDVRDRQAFF. DNA of the CDR3: TGTGCCACCAGCAGAGATGACGTCAGGGATCGGCAAGCTTTCTTT.

The gene calls are TRBV27 and TRBJ1-5; 8 bases are shared with TRBD1. The germline gives CDR1 MNHEY, CDR2 SMNVEV (reference sequence). V trimming: 4 bases; J trimming: 3 bases; junction bases outside the gene matches: 20. The CDR3 contains 20 residues. Written as DNA, the CDR3 is TGTGCCAGCAGTTCCTACCGGGACAGGTTTCCTCAATTAAACAATCAGCCCCAGCATTTT. It encodes CASSSYRDRFPQLNNQPQHF.

The genes are TRBV2 and TRBJ1-1; 7 bases align to TRBD1. In germline, CDR1 is SNHLY, CDR2 FYNNEI. This CDR3 spans 11 amino acids. After removal of 8 bases from V and 10 bases from J, the junction contained 7 bases not matched to a gene. The CDR3 sequence is CASQGGLGAFF. Here the CDR3 DNA reads TGTGCCAGCCAGGGGGGGCTCGGAGCTTTCTTT.

The chain uses TRBV2 and TRBJ2-1; 10 bases line up with TRBD2. Germline CDR1 reads SNHLY; CDR2 reads FYNNEI. V shed 7 bases and J 5 bases; nucleotides not matched to a gene: 11. The CDR3 contains 16 residues. CDR3: CASNTIGLAVDNEQFF. In DNA, the CDR3 is TGTGCCAGCAATACTATAGGACTAGCGGTTGACAATGAGCAGTTCTTC. The full variable domain, rest sourced from reference TRBV2 and TRBJ2-1, is EPEVTQTPSHQVTQMGQEVILRCVPISNHLYFYWYRQILGQKVEFLVSFYNNEISEKSEIFDDQFSVERPDGSNFTLKIRSTKLEDSAMYFCASNTIGLAVDNEQFFGPGTRLTVL.

The V and J genes are TRBV25-1 and TRBJ2-2; D is undetermined. The CDR3 spans 13 residues. With 5 bases removed from V and 1 base from J, the gap between germline ends came to 5 bases. Germline CDR1 is MGHDK and CDR2 is SYGVNS. The CDR3 loop reads CASSKQNTGELFF. CDR3 DNA: TGTGCCAGCAGTAAACAGAACACCGGGGAGCTGTTTTTT.

This rearrangement joins TRBV30 to TRBJ1-1, with 9 nucleotides matching TRBD1. Losses at the gene ends were 0 bases for V and 2 bases for J; bases not matched to a gene: 4. Germline CDR1 and CDR2: GTSNPN and SVGIG (reference sequence). This CDR3 is 15 amino acids long. CDR3 loop: CAWSVWTGVNTEAFF. DNA of the CDR3: TGTGCCTGGAGTGTTTGGACAGGGGTTAACACTGAAGCTTTCTTT.

The chain recombines TRBV7-6 with TRBJ2-7, with 11 bases identical to TRBD1. Germline CDR1 SGHVS, CDR2 FNYEAQ. The junction had 12 bases not matched to a gene; V was cut back by 5 bases and J by 9 bases. The CDR3 contains 15 residues. The CDR3 DNA reads as TGTGCCAGCAGCCCGGCGGGACAGGGGGTTGCGGGGCAGTACTTC. As protein: CASSPAGQGVAGQYF.

Written as DNA, the CDR3 is TGCGCCAGCAGTGACCCCCGGACGGTCACCTACGAGCAGTACTTC. Protein: CASSDPRTVTYEQYF. The chain combines TRBV10-2 with TRBJ2-7, with no clear D. Germline V gives CDR1 WSHSY, CDR2 SAAADI. The CDR3 consists of 15 residues. V shed 3 bases and J shed 2 bases, with 14 bases lying between them.